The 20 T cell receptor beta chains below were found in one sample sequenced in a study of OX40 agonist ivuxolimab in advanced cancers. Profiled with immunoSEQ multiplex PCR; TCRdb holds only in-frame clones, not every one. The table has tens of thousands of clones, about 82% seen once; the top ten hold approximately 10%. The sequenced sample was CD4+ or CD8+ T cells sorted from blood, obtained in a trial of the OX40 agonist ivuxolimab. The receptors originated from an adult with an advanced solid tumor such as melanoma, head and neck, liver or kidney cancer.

CDR3 coding DNA: TGTGCCAGCAGTGCAACCTACAATGAGCAGTTCTTC. It encodes CASSATYNEQFF. The V call is TRBV6-1, the J call TRBJ2-1; D is unresolved. The CDR3 is 12 residues long. In germline, CDR1 is MNHNS, CDR2 SASEGT. V lost 4 bases and J 2 bases, leaving 3 bases between the germline ends.

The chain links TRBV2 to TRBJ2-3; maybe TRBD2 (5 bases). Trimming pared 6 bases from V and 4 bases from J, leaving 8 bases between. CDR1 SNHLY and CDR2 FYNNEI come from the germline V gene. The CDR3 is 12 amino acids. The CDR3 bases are TGTGCCAGCAGCTCCGGGGCAGATACGCAGTATTTT. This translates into CASSSGADTQYF.

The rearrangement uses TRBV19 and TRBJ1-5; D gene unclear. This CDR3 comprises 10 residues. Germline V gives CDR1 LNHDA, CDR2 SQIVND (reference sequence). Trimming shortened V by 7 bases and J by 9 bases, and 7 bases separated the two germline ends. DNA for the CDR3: TGTGCCAGTAATTCCTGGCCCCAGCATTTT. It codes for CASNSWPQHF.

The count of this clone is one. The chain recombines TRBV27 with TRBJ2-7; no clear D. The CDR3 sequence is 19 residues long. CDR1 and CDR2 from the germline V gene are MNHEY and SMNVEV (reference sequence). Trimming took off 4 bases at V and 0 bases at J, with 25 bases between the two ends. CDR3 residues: CASSSAAHTDAPGSYEQYV. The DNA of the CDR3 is TGTGCCAGCAGTTCCGCGGCCCACACAGACGCGCCAGGCTCCTACGAGCAGTACGTC.

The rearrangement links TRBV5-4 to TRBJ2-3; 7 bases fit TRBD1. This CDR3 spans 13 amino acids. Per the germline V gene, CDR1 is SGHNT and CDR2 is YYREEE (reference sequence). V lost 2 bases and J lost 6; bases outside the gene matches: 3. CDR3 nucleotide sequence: TGTGCCAGCAGCTTACAGGGGATTGATACGCAGTATTTT. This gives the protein CASSLQGIDTQYF.

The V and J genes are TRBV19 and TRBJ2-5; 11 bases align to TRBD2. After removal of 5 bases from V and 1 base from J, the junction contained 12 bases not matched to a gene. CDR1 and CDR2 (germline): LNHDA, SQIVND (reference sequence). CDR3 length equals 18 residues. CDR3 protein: CASSLEVAGGPVQETQYF. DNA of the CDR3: TGTGCCAGTAGTTTGGAGGTAGCGGGGGGGCCGGTCCAAGAGACCCAGTACTTC.

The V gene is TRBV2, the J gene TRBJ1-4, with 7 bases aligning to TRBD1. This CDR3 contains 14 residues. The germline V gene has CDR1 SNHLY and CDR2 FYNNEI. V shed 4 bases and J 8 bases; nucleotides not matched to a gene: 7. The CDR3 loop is CASSARGEVEKLFF. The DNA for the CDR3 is TGTGCCAGCAGTGCCAGGGGGGAAGTCGAAAAACTGTTTTTT.

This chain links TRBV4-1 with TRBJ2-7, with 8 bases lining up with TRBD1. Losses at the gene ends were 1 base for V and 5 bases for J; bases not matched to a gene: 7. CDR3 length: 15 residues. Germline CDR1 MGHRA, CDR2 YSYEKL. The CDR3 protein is CASSQVTGASNEQYF. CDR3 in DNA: TGCGCCAGCAGCCAAGTGACAGGGGCATCCAACGAGCAGTACTTC.

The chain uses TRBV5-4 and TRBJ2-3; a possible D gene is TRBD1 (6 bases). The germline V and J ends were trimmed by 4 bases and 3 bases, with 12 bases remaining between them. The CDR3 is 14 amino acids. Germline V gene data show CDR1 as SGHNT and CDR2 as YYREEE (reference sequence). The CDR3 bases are TGTGCCAGCAGCCCCCGTCAGGGGACAGATACGCAGTATTTT. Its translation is CASSPRQGTDTQYF. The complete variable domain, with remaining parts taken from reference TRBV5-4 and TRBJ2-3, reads ETGVTQSPTHLIKTRGQQVTLRCSSQSGHNTVSWYQQALGQGPQFIFQYYREEENGRGNFPPRFSGLQFPNYSSELNVNALELDDSALYLCASSPRQGTDTQYFGPGTRLTVL.

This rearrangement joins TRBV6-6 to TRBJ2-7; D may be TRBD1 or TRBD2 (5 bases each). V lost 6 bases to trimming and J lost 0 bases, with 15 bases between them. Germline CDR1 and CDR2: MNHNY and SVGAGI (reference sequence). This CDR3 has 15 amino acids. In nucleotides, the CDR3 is TGTGCCAGCAGCCAACCGGGACGGGTCTCCTACGAGCAGTACTTC. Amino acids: CASSQPGRVSYEQYF.

The CDR3 bases are TGTGCCAGCAGCGCTTGGGGGACGCGCGAGACCCAGTACTTC. Translated: CASSAWGTRETQYF. The V call is TRBV7-2, the J call TRBJ2-5; D is possibly TRBD1 or TRBD2 (5 bases each). Trimming took 5 bases from V and 5 from J, leaving 15 bases between them. The CDR3 runs 14 residues. Looked up from germline, CDR1 is SGHTA and CDR2 is FQGNSA.

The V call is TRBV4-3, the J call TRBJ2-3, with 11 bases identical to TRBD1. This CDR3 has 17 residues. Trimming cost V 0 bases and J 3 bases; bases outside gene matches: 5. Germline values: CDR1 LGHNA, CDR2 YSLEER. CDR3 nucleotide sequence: TGCGCCAGCAGCCAAGAGGCCGGGACAGGGGGTACAGATACGCAGTATTTT. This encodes CASSQEAGTGGTDTQYF.

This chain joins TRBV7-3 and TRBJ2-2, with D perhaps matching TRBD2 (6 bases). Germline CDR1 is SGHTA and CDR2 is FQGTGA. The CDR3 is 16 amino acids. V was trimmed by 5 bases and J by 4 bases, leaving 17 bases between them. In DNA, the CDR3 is TGTGCCAGCAGCGCCTTTGGGGACTCGAGCACCGGGGAGCTGTTTTTT. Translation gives CASSAFGDSSTGELFF.

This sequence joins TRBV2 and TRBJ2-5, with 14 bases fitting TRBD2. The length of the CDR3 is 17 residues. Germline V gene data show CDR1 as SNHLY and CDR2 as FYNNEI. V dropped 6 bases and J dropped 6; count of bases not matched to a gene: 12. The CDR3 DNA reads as TGTGCCAGCAGGGCAGGACTAGCGGGGGGTCCCCGACAGACCCAGTACTTC. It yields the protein CASRAGLAGGPRQTQYF.

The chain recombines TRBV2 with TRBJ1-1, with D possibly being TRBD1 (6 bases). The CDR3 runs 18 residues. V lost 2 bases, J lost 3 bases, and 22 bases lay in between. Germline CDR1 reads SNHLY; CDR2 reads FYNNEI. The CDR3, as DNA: TGTGCCAGCAGTGAACCCCAATGGGGGGGCTCTCGGGACACTGAAGCTTTCTTT. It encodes CASSEPQWGGSRDTEAFF.

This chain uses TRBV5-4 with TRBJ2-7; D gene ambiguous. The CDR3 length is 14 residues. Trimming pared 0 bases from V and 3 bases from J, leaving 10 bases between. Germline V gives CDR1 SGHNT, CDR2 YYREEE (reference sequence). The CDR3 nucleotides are TGTGCCAGCAGCTTGGGCAGGTTATACTACGAGCAGTACTTC. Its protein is CASSLGRLYYEQYF.

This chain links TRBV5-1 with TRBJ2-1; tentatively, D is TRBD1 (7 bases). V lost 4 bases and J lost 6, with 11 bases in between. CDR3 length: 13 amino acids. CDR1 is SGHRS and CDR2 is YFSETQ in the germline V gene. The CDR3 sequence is CASSPGDSNEQFF. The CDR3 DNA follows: TGCGCCAGCAGCCCGGGGGACAGCAATGAGCAGTTCTTC.

CDR3 nucleotide sequence: TGCGCCAGCAGCCAAGATGTGGGACTGCTCCTCTCCAGAGCGCAGTACTTC. It translates to CASSQDVGLLLSRAQYF. V is TRBV4-1 and J is TRBJ2-7, with D perhaps matching TRBD2 (6 bases). Germline CDR1 is MGHRA and CDR2 is YSYEKL. The V end lost 0 bases, the J end lost 9 bases, and 24 bases lay between the germline ends. The CDR3 has 17 residues.

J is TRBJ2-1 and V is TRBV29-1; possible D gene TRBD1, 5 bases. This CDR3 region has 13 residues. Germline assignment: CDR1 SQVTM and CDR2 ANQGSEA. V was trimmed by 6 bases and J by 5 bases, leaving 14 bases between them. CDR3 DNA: TGCAGCGTCCCCAAAAGGGGTGACAATGAGCAGTTCTTC. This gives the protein CSVPKRGDNEQFF.

CDR3: CASSLEGMGQGDNEQFF. The CDR3 nucleotides are TGTGCCAGCAGCTTAGAGGGCATGGGACAGGGGGACAATGAGCAGTTCTTC. V usage is TRBV7-6 and J usage is TRBJ2-1; TRBD1 matches at 11 bases. In germline, CDR1 is SGHVS, CDR2 FNYEAQ. The CDR3 loop spans 17 amino acids. V shed 1 base, J shed 5 bases, and the junction held 7 bases outside the gene matches.